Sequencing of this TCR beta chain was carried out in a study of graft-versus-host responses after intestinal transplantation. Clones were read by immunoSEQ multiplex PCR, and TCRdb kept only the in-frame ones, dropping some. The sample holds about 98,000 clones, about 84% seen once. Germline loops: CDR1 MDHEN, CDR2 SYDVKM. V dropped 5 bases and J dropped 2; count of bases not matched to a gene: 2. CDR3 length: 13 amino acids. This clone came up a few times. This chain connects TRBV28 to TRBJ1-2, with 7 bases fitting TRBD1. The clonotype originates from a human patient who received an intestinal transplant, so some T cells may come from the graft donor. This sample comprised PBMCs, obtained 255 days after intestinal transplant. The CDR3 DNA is TGTGCCAGCAGTGAGGGACAGAACTATGGCTACACCTTC. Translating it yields CASSEGQNYGYTF.